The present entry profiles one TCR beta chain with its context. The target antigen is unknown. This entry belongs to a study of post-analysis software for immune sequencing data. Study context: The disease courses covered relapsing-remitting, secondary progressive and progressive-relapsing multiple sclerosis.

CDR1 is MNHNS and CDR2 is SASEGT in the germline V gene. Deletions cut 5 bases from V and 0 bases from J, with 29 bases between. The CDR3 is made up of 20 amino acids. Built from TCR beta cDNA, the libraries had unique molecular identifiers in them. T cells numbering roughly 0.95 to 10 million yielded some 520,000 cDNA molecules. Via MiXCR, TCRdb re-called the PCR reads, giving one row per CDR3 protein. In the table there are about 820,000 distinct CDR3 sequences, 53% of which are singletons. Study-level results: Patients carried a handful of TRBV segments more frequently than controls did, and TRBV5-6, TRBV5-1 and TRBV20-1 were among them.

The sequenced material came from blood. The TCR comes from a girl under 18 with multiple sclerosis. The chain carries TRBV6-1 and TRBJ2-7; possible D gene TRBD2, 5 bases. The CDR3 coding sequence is TGTGCCAGCAGTCCTTACGGCCGGGGTTCCCTAACGCTGAGCTCCTACGAGCAGTACTTC. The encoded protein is CASSPYGRGSLTLSSYEQYF.